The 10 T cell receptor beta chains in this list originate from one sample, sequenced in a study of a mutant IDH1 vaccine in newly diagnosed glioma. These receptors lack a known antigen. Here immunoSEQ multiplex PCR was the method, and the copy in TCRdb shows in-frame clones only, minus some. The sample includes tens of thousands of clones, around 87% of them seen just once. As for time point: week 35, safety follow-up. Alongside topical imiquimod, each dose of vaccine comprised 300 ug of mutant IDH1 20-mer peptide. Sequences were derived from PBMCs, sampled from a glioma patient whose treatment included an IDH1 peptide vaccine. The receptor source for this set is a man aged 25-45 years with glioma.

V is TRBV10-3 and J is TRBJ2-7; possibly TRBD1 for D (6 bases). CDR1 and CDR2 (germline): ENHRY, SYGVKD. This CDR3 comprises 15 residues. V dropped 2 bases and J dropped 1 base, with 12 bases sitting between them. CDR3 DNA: TGTGCCATCAGTGAGGAGCCAGGGGTGTCCTACGAGCAGTACTTC. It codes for CAISEEPGVSYEQYF.

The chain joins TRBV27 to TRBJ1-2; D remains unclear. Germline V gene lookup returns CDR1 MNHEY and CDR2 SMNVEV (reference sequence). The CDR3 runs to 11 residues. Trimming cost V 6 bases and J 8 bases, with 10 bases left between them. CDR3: CASSGPWGYTF. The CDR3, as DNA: TGTGCCAGCAGCGGGCCTTGGGGCTACACCTTC.

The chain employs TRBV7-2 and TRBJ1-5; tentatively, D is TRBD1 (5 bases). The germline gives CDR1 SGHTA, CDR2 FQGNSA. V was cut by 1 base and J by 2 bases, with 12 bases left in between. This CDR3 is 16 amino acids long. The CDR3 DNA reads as TGTGCCAGCAGCTTAGGGCCAGGGTTTGGCAATCAGCCCCAGCATTTT. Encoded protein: CASSLGPGFGNQPQHF.

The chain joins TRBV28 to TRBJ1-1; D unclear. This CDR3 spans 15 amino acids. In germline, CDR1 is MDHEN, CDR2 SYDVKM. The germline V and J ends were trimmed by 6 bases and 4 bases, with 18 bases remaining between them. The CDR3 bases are TGTGCCAGCAGCCAAGAGGGAGCCCCGAGCACTGAAGCTTTCTTT. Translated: CASSQEGAPSTEAFF.

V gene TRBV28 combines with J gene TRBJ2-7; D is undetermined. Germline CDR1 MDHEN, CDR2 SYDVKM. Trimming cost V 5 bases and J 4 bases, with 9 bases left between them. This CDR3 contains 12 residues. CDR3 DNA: TGTGCCAGCAGTCTGGATCTATACGAGCAGTACTTC. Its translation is CASSLDLYEQYF.

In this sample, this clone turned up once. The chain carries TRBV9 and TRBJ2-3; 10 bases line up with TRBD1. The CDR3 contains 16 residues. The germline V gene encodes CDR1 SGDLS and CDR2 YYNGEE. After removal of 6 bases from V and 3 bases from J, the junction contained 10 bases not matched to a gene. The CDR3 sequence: CASNAAGTGVTDTQYF. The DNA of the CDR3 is TGTGCCAGCAATGCTGCCGGGACAGGGGTGACAGATACGCAGTATTTT.

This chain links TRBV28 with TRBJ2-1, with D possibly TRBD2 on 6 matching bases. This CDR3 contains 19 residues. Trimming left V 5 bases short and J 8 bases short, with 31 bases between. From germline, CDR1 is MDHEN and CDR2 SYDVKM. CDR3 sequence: CASSTHLSNGRSSYDEQFF. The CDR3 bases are TGTGCCAGCAGTACCCACCTTTCAAACGGGAGAAGTTCTTACGATGAGCAGTTCTTC.

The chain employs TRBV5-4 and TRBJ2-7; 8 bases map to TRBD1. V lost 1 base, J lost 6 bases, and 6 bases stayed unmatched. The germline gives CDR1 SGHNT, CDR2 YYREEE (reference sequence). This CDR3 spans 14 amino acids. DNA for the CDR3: TGTGCCAGCAGCTTGCGGGACAGGCGAGTCGAGCAGTACTTC. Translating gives CASSLRDRRVEQYF.

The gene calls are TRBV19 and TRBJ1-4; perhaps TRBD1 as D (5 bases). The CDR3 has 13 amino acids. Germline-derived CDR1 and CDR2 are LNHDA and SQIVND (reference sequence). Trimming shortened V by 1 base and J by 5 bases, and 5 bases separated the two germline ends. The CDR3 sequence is CASSIGQNEKLFF. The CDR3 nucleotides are TGTGCCAGTAGTATAGGACAGAATGAAAAACTGTTTTTT.

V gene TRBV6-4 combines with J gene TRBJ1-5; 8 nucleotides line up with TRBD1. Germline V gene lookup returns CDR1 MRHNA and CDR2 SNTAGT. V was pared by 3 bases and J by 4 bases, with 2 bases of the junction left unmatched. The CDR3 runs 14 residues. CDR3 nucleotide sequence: TGTGCCAGCAGTGAAGACAGGGGTAATCAGCCCCAGCATTTT. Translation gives CASSEDRGNQPQHF.